The T cell receptor (beta chain) under discussion was sequenced for a study of monozygotic twins with inflammatory bowel disease (dated by TCRdb to between 2018 and 2021). In terms of the full investigation: The full study comprised 28 monozygotic twin pairs: nine German pairs (four IBD-concordant, five IBD-discordant) and 19 IBD-discordant Danish pairs. The search for disease-associated traits relied mainly on comparing, within discordant pairs, IBD patients with their genetically identical healthy co-twins. Each individual had, on average, about 151 000 unique TCRalpha sequences and 181 000 unique TCRbeta sequences available for analysis. What the research found in general, with its limitations: The analysis was unable to tell different T cell subtypes apart. Fewer clonotypes were shared with other individuals by IBD patients than by healthy twins, most markedly in patients showing signs of disease activity. Measured by the inverse Simpson index, TCRbeta repertoire diversity was lower in IBD patients than in their healthy co-twins. The results gave no support for a single strong signal or clonotype linked to IBD. Background noise and inter-individual variability may have been introduced into the repertoires by the differing immunosuppressive treatments among patients. Concordant and discordant twins showed no difference in repertoire similarity, possibly because of limited statistical power.

From a lookup of the germline V gene (reference sequence), CDR1 and CDR2 are LNHDA and SQIVND. Inclusive of the bounding cysteine and phenylalanine, the CDR3 is 15 residues long. The record lacks a DNA sequence. From each donor, an approximately 2.5 ml peripheral blood sample was collected into PAXgene tubes and kept at -80 degrees C. Without T cell sorting, total RNA was isolated from whole blood using the PAXgene blood miRNA kit on an automated QIAcube. Peripheral blood from monozygotic twin pairs who were concordant or discordant for inflammatory bowel disease underwent deep TCRalpha and TCRbeta repertoire profiling using unique molecular barcoding. Smoking habits were recorded for all twin pairs, and individuals were classified as current, former or never smokers. Libraries were made using 5' RACE. Each TCR library was prepared from around 3,200 ng of total RNA. For each sample, cDNA was synthesized in eight separate reactions using SMARTScribe reverse transcriptase. Unique molecular identifiers containing a 6-nucleotide sample barcode were introduced through template switching during cDNA synthesis. Two nested PCRs of around 15 and 10 cycles amplified the TCRalpha and TCRbeta cDNA, and bead purification followed each PCR. Before amplification, the cDNA was treated with uracil DNA-glycosylase and purified using the QIAquick PCR purification kit. The second PCR added Illumina TruSeq-compatible adapters along with sample-specific barcodes. Library quality and concentration were checked on TapeStation and Qubit, and libraries were pooled at approximately 5 ng each. Sequencing of the pooled libraries was done on an Illumina HiSeq2500 single-index Rapid Run using custom sequencing primers and 2 x 100 bp reads. In the paper's pipeline: MiGEC version 1.2.6 was used for UMI-based consensus assembly to correct PCR and sequencing errors. MiXCR version 2.1.1 handled V(D)J alignment, clonotype assembly and CDR3 extraction. To normalise gene usage, clonotype sharing and MAIT/NKT TCR abundance, the analysis used the top 1000, 10 000 and 20 000 clonotypes per sample. Diversity was computed as the inverse Simpson index with the vegan R package after downsampling to 27 000 UMIs. Paired Mann-Whitney U tests were applied to discordant twin pairs, and Benjamini-Hochberg correction was used for multiple testing. The reads were reprocessed in TCRdb, with one entry per CDR3 protein sequence and no accompanying DNA. The V and J calls were not made by the authors but by TCRdb's processing. This sample's table contains over 200,000 distinct CDR3 sequences. Around 7.6% of the sample is held by the ten biggest clonotypes.

A remark on this clonotype: Its recognized antigen is unknown.

The sequence joins TRBV19 to TRBJ2-1; absent DNA, TCRdb's TRBD1 call cannot be checked. Sample: blood. The origin of this receptor is a human donor with ulcerative colitis or Crohn's disease, or a healthy co-twin of an affected twin (not recorded which). The CDR3: CASSISSGAYNEQFF.